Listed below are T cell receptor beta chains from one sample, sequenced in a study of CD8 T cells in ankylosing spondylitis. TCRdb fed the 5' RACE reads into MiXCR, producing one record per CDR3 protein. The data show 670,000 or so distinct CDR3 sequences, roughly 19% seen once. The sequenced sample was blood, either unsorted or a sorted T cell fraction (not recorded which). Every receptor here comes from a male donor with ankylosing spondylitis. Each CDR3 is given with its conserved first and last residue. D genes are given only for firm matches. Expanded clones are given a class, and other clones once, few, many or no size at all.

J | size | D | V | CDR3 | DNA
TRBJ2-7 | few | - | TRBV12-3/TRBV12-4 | CASSQQVGPGEQYF | TGTGCCAGCAGTCAGCAAGTAGGGCCAGGGGAGCAGTACTTC
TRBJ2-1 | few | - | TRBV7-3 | CASSPRPQRRGPYNEQFF | TGTGCCAGCAGCCCTAGGCCCCAGCGTCGGGGCCCCTACAATGAGCAGTTCTTC
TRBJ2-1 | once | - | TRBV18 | CASSPDIGSAYNEQFF | TGTGCCAGCTCACCCGATATCGGGAGCGCCTACAATGAGCAGTTCTTC
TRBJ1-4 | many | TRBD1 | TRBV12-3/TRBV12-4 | CASSRGGAGMELFF | TGTGCCAGCAGTAGAGGGGGCGCGGGAATGGAACTGTTTTTT
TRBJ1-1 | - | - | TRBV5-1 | CASSPNRANEAFF | TGCGCCAGCAGCCCCAACAGGGCGAATGAAGCTTTCTTT
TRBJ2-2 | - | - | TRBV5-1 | CASSLGSFRANTGELFF | TGCGCCAGCAGCTTGGGATCGTTCAGGGCGAACACCGGGGAGCTGTTTTTT
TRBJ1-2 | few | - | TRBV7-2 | CASSLVERAGANYGYTF | TGTGCCAGCAGCTTAGTTGAGAGGGCAGGGGCTAACTATGGCTACACCTTC
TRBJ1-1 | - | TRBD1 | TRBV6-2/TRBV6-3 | CASRAQGGNTEAFF | TGTGCCAGCAGAGCCCAGGGGGGGAACACTGAAGCTTTCTTT
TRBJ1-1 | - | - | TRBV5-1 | CASSLELGPNTEAFF | TGCGCCAGCAGCTTGGAACTGGGGCCGAACACTGAAGCTTTCTTT
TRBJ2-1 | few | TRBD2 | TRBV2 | CASSDPRLAVLSYNEQFF | TGTGCCAGCAGTGACCCCCGACTAGCCGTGCTCTCCTACAATGAGCAGTTCTTC
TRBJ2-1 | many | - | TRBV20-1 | CSLRLSYNEQFF | TGCAGCCTTCGGCTATCCTACAATGAGCAGTTCTTC
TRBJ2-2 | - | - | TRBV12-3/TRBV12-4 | CASSPHIRTGELFF | TGTGCCAGCAGTCCCCACATACGCACCGGGGAGCTGTTTTTT
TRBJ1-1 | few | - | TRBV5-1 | CASSFGARNTEAFF | TGCGCCAGCAGCTTCGGAGCCAGGAACACTGAAGCTTTCTTT
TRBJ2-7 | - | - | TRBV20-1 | CSAWAGTPTYEQYF | TGCAGTGCTTGGGCCGGGACACCGACCTACGAGCAGTACTTC
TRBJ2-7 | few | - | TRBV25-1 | CASSDRDGRASYEQYF | TGTGCCAGCAGTGATCGGGACGGGAGAGCATCCTACGAGCAGTACTTC
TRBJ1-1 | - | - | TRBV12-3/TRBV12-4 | CASSFRQGYTEAFF | TGTGCCAGCAGTTTTCGTCAGGGATACACTGAAGCTTTCTTT
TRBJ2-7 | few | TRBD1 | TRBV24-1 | CATSERQGRYEQYF | TGTGCCACCAGTGAACGACAGGGTAGATACGAGCAGTACTTC
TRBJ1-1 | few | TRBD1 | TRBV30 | CAWSVSTAGGEAFF | TGTGCCTGGAGTGTATCTACGGCAGGGGGTGAAGCTTTCTTT